Given below is one TCR beta chain in context. Its specificity is unknown. This sample is part of a study of molecular identifiers for immune sequencing clone quantification. For bulk TCR libraries, previously described methods and listed TCR primers were used. TCRdb reprocessed the PCR reads with MiXCR, giving one entry per CDR3 protein. The table has more than 85,000 distinct CDR3 sequences, under 40% seen once; the top ten hold roughly 4.2%. Germline assignment: CDR1 SGHKS and CDR2 YYEKEE (reference sequence). Trimming removed 2 bases from V and 7 bases from J, with 10 bases in between. The CDR3 contains 12 residues. Study-wide results and limits: Clones above 20 RNA copies contained over 97% of effector molecules and under 1% of naive molecules. Spike-in Jurkat TCR RNA from a single cell reportedly registered among approximately 900,000 naive cells.

Sorting recovered naive CD8 T cells on a CD8+CD4-CCR7+CD45RA+ profile. This clonotype originated in a human donor in good health. Some libraries in this study had Jurkat cell RNA spiked in. The sequencing sample was made of naive CD8+ T cells from blood, with Jurkat cell RNA spiked in. The subset is: FACS-sorted CD8+CD4-CCR7+CD45RA+ naive T cells. The rearrangement uses TRBV5-5 and TRBJ2-7, with unresolved D. Here the CDR3 DNA reads TGTGCCAGCAGCTTTTCTGGAGAAGAGCAGTACTTC. Protein: CASSFSGEEQYF. Supplemented by reference TRBV5-5 and TRBJ2-7, the full variable domain reads DAGVTQSPTHLIKTRGQQVTLRCSPISGHKSVSWYQQVLGQGPQFIFQYYEKEERGRGNFPDRFSARQFPNYSSELNVNALLLGDSALYLCASSFSGEEQYFGPGTRLTVT.